This record concerns one TCR beta chain sequence. Its antigen remains unknown. At one end the junction does not follow the germline gene, possibly because of a read error. This entry comes from a study of shared clonotypes between healthy human individuals. Background on the study: A couple of female and a few male donors aged 18 to 49 were enrolled. Plates per donor: three CD4 naive, three CD4 memory, two CD8 naive, one CD8 memory. Study-wide points: When naive CD4 clonotypes were compared across a few donors, approximately 4.9% were shared.

Germline V gives CDR1 SGHTA, CDR2 FQGNSA. CDR3 length: 13 amino acids. Method: immunoSEQ multiplex PCR; TCRdb's copy keeps in-frame clones and lacks some. The sample holds some 500,000 clones; 96% are singletons and the top ten take 0.06%. The TCR was taken from a woman aged 30 to 39 in good health. Material for sequencing was naive CD4+ T cells sorted from blood. Subset defined: CD45RA+ positively selected. The chain has TRBV7-2 and TRBJ1-2; TRBD1 agrees at 10 bases. The CDR3 DNA sequence: TGTGCCAGCAGCTTCACCGGGACAGGGGTGAAGGCCTTC. It codes for CASSFTGTGVKAF.